The clone carrying this T cell receptor (beta chain) has a handful of counts. TCRdb redid the calling of the 5' RACE reads with MiXCR, one entry per CDR3 protein. The data contain 400,000 to 650,000 distinct CDR3 sequences, roughly a fifth of them seen just once; the ten biggest clones take up around 0.9%. The record originates from a study of identical twins. V was cut by 2 bases and J by 1 base, with 13 bases left in between. The CDR3 consists of 16 residues. Germline CDR1 reads SNHLY; CDR2 reads FYNNEI. These records were also assigned to another study, of T cells expressing NK-cell markers.

The source of this sequence is a young woman in good health. The chain couples TRBV2 to TRBJ2-3; D may correspond to TRBD1 or TRBD2 (6 bases each). The sample was CD4+ T cells sorted from blood. The CDR3 spells CASSESKGGRTDTQYF. The CDR3 nucleotides are TGTGCCAGCAGTGAAAGTAAGGGGGGCCGCACAGATACGCAGTATTTT.